This is a list of T cell receptor beta chains from one sample in a study of cytomegalovirus exposure and HLA in healthy donors. Produced via immunoSEQ multiplex PCR; TCRdb's table is partial and in-frame only. The profile shows 120,000 to 150,000 clones, 72% of them singletons. The sample comprised PBMCs. These receptors all come from a man between 35 and 55 years old in good health and CMV-seronegative. Both conserved end residues are part of each CDR3. The D gene is left open where the match is weak. Rows may omit the clone size; those that give it use once, few, many or a size class.

v_call: TRBV19; j_call: TRBJ1-5; d_call: -; clone_size: few; cdr3_aa: CASSIDHVRGRNQPQHF; cdr3_nt: TGTGCCAGTAGTATAGATCACGTAAGGGGTCGCAATCAGCCCCAGCATTTT
v_call: TRBV4-1; j_call: TRBJ1-1; d_call: -; clone_size: few; cdr3_aa: CASSQDPGLNTEAFF; cdr3_nt: TGCGCCAGCAGCCAAGACCCAGGGTTGAACACTGAAGCTTTCTTT
v_call: TRBV5-4; j_call: TRBJ2-2; d_call: -; clone_size: -; cdr3_aa: CASSLDRPNTGELFF; cdr3_nt: TGTGCCAGCAGCCTGGACAGACCGAACACCGGGGAGCTGTTTTTT
v_call: TRBV4-1; j_call: TRBJ2-1; d_call: TRBD1; clone_size: -; cdr3_aa: CASSQADRGDEQFF; cdr3_nt: TGCGCCAGCAGCCAGGCTGACAGGGGGGATGAGCAGTTCTTC
v_call: TRBV5-6; j_call: TRBJ2-7; d_call: -; clone_size: -; cdr3_aa: CASSLGVGVAYEQYF; cdr3_nt: TGTGCCAGCAGCTTGGGAGTCGGGGTGGCCTACGAGCAGTACTTC
v_call: TRBV2; j_call: TRBJ1-6; d_call: TRBD1; clone_size: -; cdr3_aa: CASSSPGTGVNSPLHF; cdr3_nt: TGTGCCAGCAGTTCCCCCGGGACAGGGGTTAATTCACCCCTCCACTTT
v_call: TRBV29-1; j_call: TRBJ1-5; d_call: -; clone_size: -; cdr3_aa: CSVEDRRGQPQHF; cdr3_nt: TGCAGCGTTGAAGATCGGAGGGGTCAGCCCCAGCATTTT
v_call: TRBV6-5; j_call: TRBJ1-2; d_call: TRBD1; clone_size: -; cdr3_aa: CASSEGEGGHGYTF; cdr3_nt: TGTGCCAGCAGTGAGGGAGAAGGGGGCCATGGCTACACCTTC
v_call: TRBV27; j_call: TRBJ2-7; d_call: -; clone_size: -; cdr3_aa: CASSLRTDYEQYF; cdr3_nt: TGTGCCAGCAGTTTGCGGACAGACTACGAGCAGTACTTC
v_call: TRBV5-1; j_call: TRBJ2-1; d_call: -; clone_size: -; cdr3_aa: CASSSRTYDNEQFF; cdr3_nt: TGCGCCAGCAGCTCTCGGACTTATGACAATGAGCAGTTCTTC
v_call: TRBV13; j_call: TRBJ2-7; d_call: TRBD1; clone_size: -; cdr3_aa: CASSSGTGFHEQYF; cdr3_nt: TGTGCCAGCAGCTCTGGGACAGGGTTCCACGAGCAGTACTTC
v_call: TRBV7-2; j_call: TRBJ1-3; d_call: TRBD1; clone_size: -; cdr3_aa: CASSSRGTDSGNTIYF; cdr3_nt: TGTGCCAGCAGCTCCCGCGGGACAGACTCTGGAAACACCATATATTTT
v_call: TRBV19; j_call: TRBJ2-7; d_call: TRBD2; clone_size: -; cdr3_aa: CASSTLAGGFEQYF; cdr3_nt: TGTGCCAGTAGTACCCTAGCGGGAGGTTTCGAGCAGTACTTC
v_call: TRBV9; j_call: TRBJ2-2; d_call: -; clone_size: -; cdr3_aa: CASVAGELFF; cdr3_nt: TGTGCCAGCGTCGCCGGGGAGCTGTTTTTT
v_call: TRBV6-5; j_call: TRBJ2-1; d_call: TRBD2; clone_size: -; cdr3_aa: CASRPRTSGGPGFF; cdr3_nt: TGTGCCAGCAGACCAAGGACTAGCGGGGGCCCCGGGTTCTTC
v_call: TRBV30; j_call: TRBJ1-1; d_call: TRBD1; clone_size: few; cdr3_aa: CAWSPGQGTEAFF; cdr3_nt: TGTGCCTGGAGTCCGGGACAGGGAACTGAAGCTTTCTTT
v_call: TRBV18; j_call: TRBJ2-2; d_call: -; clone_size: -; cdr3_aa: CASSPEMNTGELFF; cdr3_nt: TGTGCCAGCTCACCAGAGATGAACACCGGGGAGCTGTTTTTT
v_call: TRBV6-5; j_call: TRBJ2-5; d_call: -; clone_size: -; cdr3_aa: CASSYVDSEGETQYF; cdr3_nt: TGTGCCAGCAGTTACGTCGACAGCGAAGGAGAGACCCAGTACTTC
v_call: TRBV2; j_call: TRBJ1-3; d_call: TRBD1; clone_size: -; cdr3_aa: CASSEVDRGYTIYF; cdr3_nt: TGTGCCAGCAGTGAAGTGGACAGGGGGTACACCATATATTTT
v_call: TRBV10-3; j_call: TRBJ2-3; d_call: TRBD2; clone_size: -; cdr3_aa: CAISERTSGRVTQYF; cdr3_nt: TGTGCCATCAGTGAGAGGACTAGCGGGAGGGTTACGCAGTATTTT
v_call: TRBV29-1; j_call: TRBJ2-2; d_call: TRBD1; clone_size: once; cdr3_aa: CSVTGTGELFF; cdr3_nt: TGCAGCGTGACAGGGACCGGGGAGCTGTTTTTT
v_call: TRBV6-1; j_call: TRBJ2-2; d_call: -; clone_size: -; cdr3_aa: CASSEALEGSGELFF; cdr3_nt: TGTGCCAGCAGTGAAGCGCTGGAGGGGTCCGGGGAGCTGTTTTTT
v_call: TRBV10-3; j_call: TRBJ2-7; d_call: -; clone_size: -; cdr3_aa: CAISEKYEQYF; cdr3_nt: TGTGCCATCAGTGAAAAATATGAGCAGTACTTC
v_call: TRBV10-3; j_call: TRBJ1-1; d_call: -; clone_size: -; cdr3_aa: CAITGENTEAFF; cdr3_nt: TGTGCCATTACCGGGGAGAACACTGAAGCTTTCTTT
v_call: TRBV7-8; j_call: TRBJ2-7; d_call: -; clone_size: -; cdr3_aa: CASSLGTGRLRDQKLVGYEQYF; cdr3_nt: TGTGCCAGCAGCTTGGGGACCGGGCGGTTGCGGGACCAAAAATTAGTGGGCTACGAGCAGTACTTC
v_call: TRBV15; j_call: TRBJ1-2; d_call: TRBD1; clone_size: -; cdr3_aa: CATSSLQGADYGYTF; cdr3_nt: TGTGCCACCAGCAGTCTACAGGGGGCGGATTATGGCTACACCTTC
v_call: TRBV2; j_call: TRBJ1-4; d_call: -; clone_size: -; cdr3_aa: CASSGERTRSNEKLFF; cdr3_nt: TGTGCCAGCAGTGGTGAGCGCACCCGGTCTAATGAAAAACTGTTTTTT
v_call: TRBV10-3; j_call: TRBJ2-7; d_call: TRBD1; clone_size: -; cdr3_aa: CAISPGTGAAEQYF; cdr3_nt: TGTGCCATCAGTCCCGGGACAGGGGCGGCCGAGCAGTACTTC
v_call: TRBV2; j_call: TRBJ1-4; d_call: -; clone_size: -; cdr3_aa: CASTWQAANEKLFF; cdr3_nt: TGTGCCAGCACTTGGCAGGCAGCTAATGAAAAACTGTTTTTT
v_call: TRBV19; j_call: TRBJ2-7; d_call: -; clone_size: -; cdr3_aa: CASSIFSDSYEQYF; cdr3_nt: TGTGCCAGTAGTATATTCTCGGACAGCTACGAGCAGTACTTC
v_call: TRBV7-2; j_call: TRBJ2-7; d_call: -; clone_size: -; cdr3_aa: CASSLVQVSYEQYF; cdr3_nt: TGTGCCAGCAGCTTAGTGCAGGTATCCTACGAGCAGTACTTC
v_call: TRBV5-1; j_call: TRBJ2-7; d_call: -; clone_size: -; cdr3_aa: CASSLGAPPEQYF; cdr3_nt: TGCGCCAGCAGCTTGGGGGCCCCGCCCGAGCAGTACTTC
v_call: TRBV5-1; j_call: TRBJ2-5; d_call: TRBD1; clone_size: once; cdr3_aa: CASSLEGQGSVETQYF; cdr3_nt: TGCGCCAGCAGCTTGGAGGGACAGGGTTCTGTTGAGACCCAGTACTTC
v_call: TRBV6-1; j_call: TRBJ1-5; d_call: -; clone_size: -; cdr3_aa: CASSAGSAGQPQHF; cdr3_nt: TGTGCCAGCAGTGCCGGGAGTGCGGGTCAGCCCCAGCATTTT
v_call: TRBV28; j_call: TRBJ2-1; d_call: TRBD1; clone_size: -; cdr3_aa: CASSSHPPFNADRTGSHNEQFF; cdr3_nt: TGTGCCAGCAGTTCTCACCCACCATTTAACGCCGACCGGACAGGGTCCCACAATGAGCAGTTCTTC
v_call: TRBV6-6; j_call: TRBJ2-7; d_call: TRBD2; clone_size: -; cdr3_aa: CASSLEAGADEQYF; cdr3_nt: TGTGCCAGCAGTCTCGAGGCGGGAGCGGACGAGCAGTACTTC
v_call: TRBV5-6; j_call: TRBJ1-5; d_call: -; clone_size: -; cdr3_aa: CASSLSGGLGNQPQHF; cdr3_nt: TGTGCCAGCAGCTTGTCGGGGGGTCTGGGCAATCAGCCCCAGCATTTT
v_call: TRBV16; j_call: TRBJ1-2; d_call: -; clone_size: -; cdr3_aa: CASSQSRGVNYGYTF; cdr3_nt: TGTGCCAGCAGCCAATCGCGGGGGGTAAACTATGGCTACACCTTC
v_call: TRBV19; j_call: TRBJ2-7; d_call: TRBD2; clone_size: once; cdr3_aa: CASSISSGRAYEQYF; cdr3_nt: TGTGCCAGTAGTATATCTAGCGGGAGGGCCTACGAGCAGTACTTC
v_call: TRBV5-1; j_call: TRBJ2-1; d_call: TRBD2; clone_size: once; cdr3_aa: CASSLDTGGSYNEQFF; cdr3_nt: TGCGCCAGCAGCTTGGATACGGGAGGGTCCTACAATGAGCAGTTCTTC
v_call: TRBV7-8; j_call: TRBJ1-5; d_call: -; clone_size: -; cdr3_aa: CASSPARLNNQPQHF; cdr3_nt: TGTGCCAGCAGCCCAGCGAGGCTCAACAATCAGCCCCAGCATTTT
v_call: TRBV6-5; j_call: TRBJ1-4; d_call: -; clone_size: -; cdr3_aa: CASSYSTGGLNEKLFF; cdr3_nt: TGTGCCAGCAGTTACTCGACAGGCGGCCTTAATGAAAAACTGTTTTTT
v_call: TRBV6-5; j_call: TRBJ1-1; d_call: -; clone_size: few; cdr3_aa: CASRPDGEQNTEAFF; cdr3_nt: TGTGCCAGCAGACCCGATGGGGAGCAAAACACTGAAGCTTTCTTT
v_call: TRBV28; j_call: TRBJ2-7; d_call: -; clone_size: -; cdr3_aa: CASSFLLGRGSYEQYF; cdr3_nt: TGTGCCAGCAGTTTTCTTCTAGGGAGAGGATCCTACGAGCAGTACTTC
v_call: TRBV4-2; j_call: TRBJ1-2; d_call: -; clone_size: -; cdr3_aa: CASSQDQSRTINYGYTF; cdr3_nt: TGTGCCAGCAGCCAAGATCAGTCTAGGACTATTAACTATGGCTACACCTTC
v_call: TRBV7-2; j_call: TRBJ1-1; d_call: TRBD1; clone_size: -; cdr3_aa: CASHSGGRGTEAFF; cdr3_nt: TGTGCCAGCCACTCAGGGGGACGTGGCACTGAAGCTTTCTTT
v_call: TRBV29-1; j_call: TRBJ2-1; d_call: TRBD2; clone_size: -; cdr3_aa: CSVDSLAGWYEQFF; cdr3_nt: TGCAGCGTTGATTCTCTAGCGGGTTGGTATGAGCAGTTCTTC
v_call: TRBV28; j_call: TRBJ2-7; d_call: TRBD1; clone_size: -; cdr3_aa: CASSLGDRVSYEQYF; cdr3_nt: TGTGCCAGCAGTTTAGGCGACAGGGTATCCTACGAGCAGTACTTC
v_call: TRBV6-5; j_call: TRBJ1-2; d_call: TRBD1; clone_size: few; cdr3_aa: CASSYSGQGAGGYTF; cdr3_nt: TGTGCCAGCAGTTACTCGGGGCAGGGGGCGGGTGGCTACACCTTC
v_call: TRBV6-1; j_call: TRBJ1-5; d_call: TRBD1; clone_size: -; cdr3_aa: CASRYRDREPQHF; cdr3_nt: TGTGCCAGCAGATACCGAGACAGGGAACCCCAGCATTTT
v_call: TRBV6-1; j_call: TRBJ1-1; d_call: -; clone_size: few; cdr3_aa: CASSVQTVNTEAFF; cdr3_nt: TGTGCCAGCAGTGTACAGACAGTGAACACTGAAGCTTTCTTT
v_call: TRBV5-1; j_call: TRBJ1-2; d_call: TRBD1; clone_size: -; cdr3_aa: CASSLRGQGTYGYTF; cdr3_nt: TGCGCCAGCAGCTTGAGGGGACAGGGGACCTATGGCTACACCTTC
v_call: TRBV6-5; j_call: TRBJ1-3; d_call: -; clone_size: once; cdr3_aa: CASSLRQGSSGNTIYF; cdr3_nt: TGTGCCAGCAGTTTGAGGCAGGGTTCCTCTGGAAACACCATATATTTT
v_call: TRBV18; j_call: TRBJ2-7; d_call: -; clone_size: -; cdr3_aa: CASSPGWRSSYEQYF; cdr3_nt: TGTGCCAGCTCCCCCGGATGGAGGAGCTCCTACGAGCAGTACTTC
v_call: TRBV9; j_call: TRBJ1-4; d_call: TRBD1; clone_size: -; cdr3_aa: CASSVSPQGATNEKLFF; cdr3_nt: TGTGCCAGCAGCGTATCACCTCAGGGGGCAACTAATGAAAAACTGTTTTTT
v_call: TRBV4-1; j_call: TRBJ1-5; d_call: -; clone_size: -; cdr3_aa: CASSQDWRVGQPQHF; cdr3_nt: TGCGCCAGCAGCCAAGATTGGAGGGTTGGGCAGCCCCAGCATTTT
v_call: TRBV5-6; j_call: TRBJ1-3; d_call: -; clone_size: few; cdr3_aa: CASSLVPDTVSGNTIYF; cdr3_nt: TGTGCCAGCAGCTTGGTCCCGGACACGGTATCTGGAAACACCATATATTTT
v_call: TRBV25-1; j_call: TRBJ2-7; d_call: TRBD1; clone_size: -; cdr3_aa: CASSLNRGLTGEQYF; cdr3_nt: TGTGCCAGTAGCCTAAACAGGGGGTTGACGGGCGAGCAGTACTTC